This T cell receptor (beta chain) was recovered during a study of T cells in tumors after PD-1 blockade. V was cut by 4 bases and J by 6 bases, with 21 bases left in between. Germline CDR1 is SGHNT and CDR2 is YYREEE (reference sequence). This CDR3 is built from 16 residues. Whole-study results and caveats: Most post-therapy expanded exhausted CD8+ clones were new, undetected before treatment.

This clone has only one observation. The antigen remains unidentified. TCRdb's table, derived via immunoSEQ multiplex PCR, lists solely in-frame clones and lacks some. The sample consists of roughly 9,300 clones, approximately 65% of them appearing once. The chain uses TRBV5-4 and TRBJ2-3, with D possibly matching TRBD2 (5 bases). The TCR comes from a human donor with basal cell carcinoma. Specimen: tumor tissue, collected after anti-PD-1 treatment. The CDR3 reads CASSPSGSSLGDTQYF. In DNA, the CDR3 is TGTGCCAGCAGCCCTTCGGGATCCTCCCTGGGGGATACGCAGTATTTT.